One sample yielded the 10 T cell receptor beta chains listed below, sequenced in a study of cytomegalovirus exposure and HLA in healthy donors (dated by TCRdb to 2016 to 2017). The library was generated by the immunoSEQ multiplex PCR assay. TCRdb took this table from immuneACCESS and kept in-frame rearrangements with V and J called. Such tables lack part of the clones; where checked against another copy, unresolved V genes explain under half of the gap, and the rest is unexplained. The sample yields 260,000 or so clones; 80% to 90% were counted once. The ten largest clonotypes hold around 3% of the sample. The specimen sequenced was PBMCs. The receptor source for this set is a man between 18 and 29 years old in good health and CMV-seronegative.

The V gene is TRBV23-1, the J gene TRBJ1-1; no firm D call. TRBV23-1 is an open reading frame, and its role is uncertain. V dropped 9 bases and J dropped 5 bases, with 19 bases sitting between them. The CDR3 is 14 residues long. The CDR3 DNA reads TGCGCCAGGGGAGGGAGGCGGTTGTGGACTGAAGCTTTCTTT. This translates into CARGGRRLWTEAFF.

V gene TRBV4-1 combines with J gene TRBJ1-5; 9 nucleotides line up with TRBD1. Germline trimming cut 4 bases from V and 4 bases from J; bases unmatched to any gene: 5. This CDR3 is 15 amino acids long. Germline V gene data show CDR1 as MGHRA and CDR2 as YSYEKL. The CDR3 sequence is CASSPRQGDNQPQHF. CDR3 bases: TGCGCCAGCAGCCCCAGACAGGGGGATAATCAGCCCCAGCATTTT.

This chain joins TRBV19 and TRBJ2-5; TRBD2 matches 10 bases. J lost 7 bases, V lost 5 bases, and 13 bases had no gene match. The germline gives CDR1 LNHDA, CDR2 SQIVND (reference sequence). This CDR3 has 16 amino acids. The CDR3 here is CASSPNPSGRSGTQYF. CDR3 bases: TGTGCCAGTAGTCCGAACCCTAGCGGGAGATCTGGGACCCAGTACTTC.

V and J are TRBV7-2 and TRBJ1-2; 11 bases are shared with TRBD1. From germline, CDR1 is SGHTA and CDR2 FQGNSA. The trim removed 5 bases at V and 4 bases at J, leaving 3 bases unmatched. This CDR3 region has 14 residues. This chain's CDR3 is CASSPGTGGYGYTF. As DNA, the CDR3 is TGTGCCAGCAGCCCAGGGACAGGGGGCTATGGCTACACCTTC.

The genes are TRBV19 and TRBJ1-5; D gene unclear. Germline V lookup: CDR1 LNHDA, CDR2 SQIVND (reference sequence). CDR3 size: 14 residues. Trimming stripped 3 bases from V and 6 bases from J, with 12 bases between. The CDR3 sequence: CASSMGRDVQPQHF. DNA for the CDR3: TGTGCCAGTAGTATGGGCCGGGATGTTCAGCCCCAGCATTTT.

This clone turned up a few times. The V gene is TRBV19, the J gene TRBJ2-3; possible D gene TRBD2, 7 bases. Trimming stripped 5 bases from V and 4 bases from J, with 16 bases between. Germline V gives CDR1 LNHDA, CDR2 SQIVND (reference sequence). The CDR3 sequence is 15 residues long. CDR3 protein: CASSLPRGGADTQYF. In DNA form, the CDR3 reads TGTGCCAGTAGTCTACCAAGGGGGGGCGCAGATACGCAGTATTTT.

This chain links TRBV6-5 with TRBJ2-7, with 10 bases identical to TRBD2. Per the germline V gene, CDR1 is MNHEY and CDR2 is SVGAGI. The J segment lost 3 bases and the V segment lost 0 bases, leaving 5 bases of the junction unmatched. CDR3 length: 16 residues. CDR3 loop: CASSYSGLAGVYEQYF. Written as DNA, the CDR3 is TGTGCCAGCAGTTACTCAGGTCTAGCGGGGGTCTACGAGCAGTACTTC.

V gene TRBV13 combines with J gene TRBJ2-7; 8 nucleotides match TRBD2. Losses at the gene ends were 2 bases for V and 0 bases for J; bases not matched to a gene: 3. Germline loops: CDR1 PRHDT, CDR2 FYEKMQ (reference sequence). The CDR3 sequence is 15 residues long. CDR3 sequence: CASSLSSGYSYEQYF. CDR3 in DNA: TGTGCCAGCAGCTTATCTAGCGGGTACTCCTACGAGCAGTACTTC. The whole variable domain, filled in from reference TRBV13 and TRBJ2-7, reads AAGVIQSPRHLIKEKRETATLKCYPIPRHDTVYWYQQGPGQDPQFLISFYEKMQSDKGSIPDRFSAQQFSDYHSELNMSSLELGDSALYFCASSLSSGYSYEQYFGPGTRLTVT.

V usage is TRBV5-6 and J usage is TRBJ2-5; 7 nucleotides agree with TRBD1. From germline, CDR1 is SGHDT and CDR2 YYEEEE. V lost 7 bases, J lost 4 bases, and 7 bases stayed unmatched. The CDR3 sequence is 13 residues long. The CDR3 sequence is CASVRGRGETQYF. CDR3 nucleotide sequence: TGTGCCAGCGTCAGGGGGAGAGGAGAGACCCAGTACTTC.

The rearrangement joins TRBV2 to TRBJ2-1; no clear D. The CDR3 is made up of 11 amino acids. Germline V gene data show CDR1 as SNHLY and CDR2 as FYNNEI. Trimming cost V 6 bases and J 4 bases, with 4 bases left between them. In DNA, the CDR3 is TGTGCCAGCAGAGCATACAATGAGCAGTTCTTC. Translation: CASRAYNEQFF.